Following are 18 T cell receptor beta chains from one sample sequenced in a study of tumor-infiltrating lymphocytes in primary liver carcinoma. The study co-extracted DNA and RNA from around 20-30 mg of unsorted bulk tissue. TCR beta cDNA was reverse-transcribed from 500 to 550 ng of total RNA. The reaction used a constant-region primer and ProtoScript II reverse transcriptase. The TCR beta library was amplified through three nested multiplex PCR rounds in a modified ARM-PCR procedure. The first two PCR rounds, roughly 11 cycles each, used TRBV1-TRBV30 forward primers and a C-beta reverse primer. A single record per CDR3 protein comes from TCRdb applying MiXCR to the multiplex PCR reads. The data contain fewer than 70,000 distinct CDR3 sequences, roughly 70% of them seen just once; the ten biggest clones take up approximately 54%. Sequenced input: liver tumor tissue from sampling region 2. The sample's subset: tumor region T2, inferior pole. The receptor set was obtained from a man between 40 and 49 years old with primary liver carcinoma and hepatitis B virus infection.

Note on this clonotype: The CDR3 ends on some other residue instead of the conserved phenylalanine or tryptophan, so this is likely a read error. The V gene is TRBV5-4, the J gene TRBJ2-7; TRBD2 matches 15 bases. The V gene's germline CDR1 is SGHNT and CDR2 YYREEE (reference sequence). Losses at the gene ends were 8 bases for V and 3 bases for J; bases not matched to a gene: 9. The CDR3 is 16 residues long. The CDR3 bases are TGTGCCAGTAGCGATCCGGGACTAGCGGGGGGCTACGAGCAGTACCTC. Protein: CASSDPGLAGGYEQYL.

As concerns this clonotype: Since the CDR3 does not end with the conserved phenylalanine or tryptophan, this likely comes from a read error. The chain combines TRBV6-2 or TRBV6-3 with TRBJ2-1; TRBD1 matches 9 bases. Germline CDR1 and CDR2: MNHEY and SVGEGT. V dropped 2 bases and J dropped 6; count of bases not matched to a gene: 14. The CDR3 is made up of 18 amino acids. The CDR3 loop reads CASSYRSYDRGSLNEQFL. The CDR3 region has the DNA TGTGCCAGCAGTTACCGTTCCTACGACAGGGGGTCACTCAATGAGCAGTTCCTC.

Concerning this clonotype itself: The junction shows a germline mismatch at one end, possibly a read error. V is TRBV28 and J is TRBJ2-7; TRBD1 matches 8 bases. Germline V gives CDR1 MDHEN, CDR2 SYDVKM. CDR3 length: 13 residues. CDR3 sequence (DNA): TGTGTCAGCAGACGGACAGGGCTCCACGAGCAGTACTTC. Protein sequence: CVSRRTGLHEQYF.

This clonotype was observed a few times. The J gene is TRBJ1-6, the V gene TRBV6-6; 9 bases agree with TRBD1. This CDR3 is 15 amino acids long. From germline, CDR1 is MNHNY and CDR2 SVGAGI (reference sequence). J lost 7 bases, V lost 6 bases, and 7 bases had no gene match. CDR3: CASSLGTGRNSPLHF. Here the CDR3 DNA reads TGTGCCAGCAGCCTGGGGACAGGGAGGAATTCACCCCTCCACTTT.

This clonotype was counted between two and nine times. One end of the junction is discordant with germline, which a read error may explain. The chain has TRBV6-2 or TRBV6-3 and TRBJ2-7; D is unresolved. The CDR3 is 12 amino acids. CDR1 is MNHEY and CDR2 is SVGEGT in the germline V gene. The CDR3 spells CAGSYSADEQYF. DNA of the CDR3: TGTGCCGGCAGTTACTCCGCCGACGAGCAGTACTTC.

The chain is built from TRBV2 and TRBJ2-1, with D possibly TRBD2 on 5 matching bases. Germline V CDR1 and CDR2: SNHLY, FYNNEI. The CDR3 extends over 14 amino acids. Trimming removed 3 bases from V and 9 bases from J, with 15 bases in between. CDR3 loop: CASSESRGWSEQFF. The CDR3 nucleotides read TGTGCCAGCAGTGAGAGTCGGGGATGGAGTGAGCAGTTCTTC.

Turning to this clonotype: No conserved phenylalanine or tryptophan ends this CDR3, so it is likely a read error. This rearrangement joins TRBV11-2 to TRBJ2-1; unclear D gene. Germline V lookup: CDR1 SGHAT, CDR2 FQNNGV. CDR3 length: 16 amino acids. CDR3 residues: CASTLELLVGMNEQFL. The CDR3 nucleotides are TGTGCCAGCACCTTAGAGCTCCTAGTGGGAATGAATGAGCAGTTCTTG.

Note on this clonotype: The junction departs from germline at one end; a sequencing error may be responsible. The chain links TRBV29-1 to TRBJ2-5; D is unresolved. Germline lookup yields CDR1 SQVTM and CDR2 ANQGSEA. CDR3 length: 12 amino acids. In DNA, the CDR3 is TGCATCATTGCGGCGAGCCAAGAGACCCAGTACTTT. This encodes CIIAASQETQYF.

This clonotype was counted between two and nine times. Germline is not matched at one junction end, which may reflect a read error. The genes are TRBV11-2 and TRBJ1-1; no clear D gene. The length of the CDR3 is 13 residues. Germline V lookup: CDR1 SGHAT, CDR2 FQNNGV. CDR3 DNA: TGTGCCAGCAACTTAGTAGATGACACTGATGCTTTCTTT. It translates to CASNLVDDTDAFF.

With regard to this clonotype: The junction shows a germline mismatch at one end, possibly a read error. The rearrangement joins TRBV20-1 to TRBJ2-2, with TRBD1 matching 9 bases. The CDR3 extends over 14 amino acids. Germline values: CDR1 DFQATT, CDR2 SNEGSKA (reference sequence). For the CDR3, the DNA is TGCAGTGCTAGGAGGACAGGGGATGCCGGGGAGCTGTTATTT. Translation: CSARRTGDAGELLF.

A word on this clonotype: Given a much more abundant clone one base away, this may be a read error. The chain has TRBV28 and TRBJ2-2; the match to TRBD2 covers 7 bases. CDR3 length equals 15 residues. V lost 6 bases, J lost 7 bases, and 11 bases stayed unmatched. Germline V gene sequence: CDR1 MDHEN, CDR2 SYDVKM. The CDR3 DNA follows: TGTGCCAGCAGCCCGGGACGGGGGACTATCGGGGAGCTGTTTTTT. It codes for CASSPGRGTIGELFF. Complete variable domain (other parts from reference TRBV28 and TRBJ2-2): DVKVTQSSRYLVKRTGEKVFLECVQDMDHENMFWYRQDPGLGLRLIYFSYDVKMKEKGDIPEGYSVSREKKERFSLILESASTNQTSMYLCASSPGRGTIGELFFGEGSRLTVL.

With regard to this clonotype: A junction boundary mismatches the germline segment, possibly from a read error. The rearrangement links TRBV11-2 to TRBJ2-2, with D possibly matching TRBD2 (6 bases). The CDR3 is 15 amino acids. Germline V CDR1 and CDR2: SGHAT, FQNNGV. The CDR3 reads CASSFAGSNTRELFF. In nucleotides, the CDR3 is TGTGCGAGCAGCTTTGCGGGATCAAACACCAGGGAGCTGTTTTTT. Full variable domain (remainder filled in from reference TRBV11-2 and TRBJ2-2): EAGVAQSPRYKIIEKRQSVAFWCNPISGHATLYWYQQILGQGPKLLIQFQNNGVVDDSQLPKDRFSAERLKGVDSTLKIQPAKLEDSAVYLCASSFAGSNTRELFFGEGSRLTVL.

In regard to this clonotype: One end of the junction is discordant with germline, which a read error may explain. The J gene is TRBJ2-1, the V gene TRBV7-9; D uncertain. The CDR3 runs to 12 residues. The V gene's germline CDR1 is SEHNR and CDR2 FQNEAQ (reference sequence). In DNA form, the CDR3 reads TGTGCCAGCAGCATAGTTAACCAAGAGCTGTTCTTC. It specifies CASSIVNQELFF. The full variable domain, with the rest looked up from reference TRBV7-9 and TRBJ2-1, is DTGVSQNPRHKITKRGQNVTFRCDPISEHNRLYWYRQTLGQGPEFLTYFQNEAQLEKSRLLSDRFSAERPKGSFSTLEIQRTEQGDSAMYLCASSIVNQELFFGPGTRLTVL.

As for this clonotype: Sequence at one end of the junction differs from germline and may be a read error. The V and J genes are TRBV12-3 or TRBV12-4 and TRBJ1-5; 7 bases agree with TRBD1. CDR3 size: 17 residues. The CDR3 region has the DNA TGTGCCAGCAGTCCAGGGGGGGTCGAGTATAGCAATCAGTCCCAGCATTTT. Translated, it gives CASSPGGVEYSNQSQHF.

The chain employs TRBV6-5 and TRBJ2-7; D is tentatively TRBD1 or TRBD2 (5 bases each). From germline, CDR1 is MNHEY and CDR2 SVGAGI. V was pared by 10 bases and J by 7 bases, with 20 bases between. The CDR3 totals 13 residues. The CDR3 reads CAISYERGGEQYF. The CDR3 DNA follows: TGTGCCATCAGCTACGAGAGGGGTGGTGAGCAGTACTTC.

Turning to this clonotype: One junction end disagrees with the germline gene, perhaps due to a read error. V is TRBV10-3 and J is TRBJ1-5, with no clear D. CDR3 length: 14 residues. Germline V gives CDR1 ENHRY, CDR2 SYGVKD. CDR3 protein: CAFSEYEGNQPQHF. CDR3 nucleotide sequence: TGTGCCTTCAGTGAGTACGAGGGCAATCAGCCCCAGCATTTT.

On this clonotype itself: This may arise from a read error, as a much more abundant clone is one base away. The chain couples TRBV5-1 to TRBJ2-2; D is uncertain. This CDR3 has 15 residues. V was clipped by 3 bases and J by 5 bases, with 14 bases between them. Germline loops: CDR1 SGHRS, CDR2 YFSETQ. CDR3: CASSSPLRKTGELFF. CDR3 bases: TGCGCCAGCAGCTCGCCTTTGCGAAAGACCGGGGAGCTGTTTTTT.

This clonotype occurred a few times. The rearrangement uses TRBV10-3 and TRBJ2-1, with D uncertain. The germline CDR1 and CDR2 sequences are ENHRY and SYGVKD. The CDR3 has 16 residues. Trimming stripped 6 bases from V and 0 bases from J, with 15 bases between. Here the CDR3 reads CAIRDLPTVSYNEQFF. Written as DNA, the CDR3 is TGTGCCATCAGAGACCTGCCGACTGTCTCCTACAATGAGCAGTTCTTC.